Shown below are 13 T cell receptor beta chains from a single sample sequenced in a study of vaccination and CD4 T cells after COVID-19 (dated by TCRdb to 2022 to 2024). Explained via the paper, the treatment or condition label denotes: 10-day PBMC culture with coronavirus spike peptide pools or control peptides (ViraFEST assay). Which antigens these TCRs recognize remains unknown. Library creation used PCR. Sequencing was carried out with an Illumina iSeq 100. DNA from cultured CD4+ T cells underwent TCR sequencing with the Oncomine TCR Beta short-read assay at the Johns Hopkins FTIC core. TCRdb reran the public reads through fastp at Q25 and MiXCR, keeping productive beta chains. Rows are combined by CDR3 protein, so each entry shows the most common genes and DNA. The sample includes 8,500 to 11,000 distinct CDR3 sequences, with 50% to 80% observed a single time. The top ten clones comprise under 35% of the sample.

Sequenced: CD4+ T cells from blood, cultured in vitro. The receptor set was obtained from a human donor who had recovered from COVID-19.

The V call is TRBV5-4, the J call TRBJ1-2; D ambiguous. CDR1 SGHNT and CDR2 YYREEE come from the germline V gene (reference sequence). This CDR3 contains 13 residues. The V and J ends lost 3 bases and 8 bases respectively, with 14 bases between them. CDR3 sequence: CASSWTQIGGYTF. In DNA, the CDR3 is TGTGCCAGCAGCTGGACGCAAATCGGGGGCTACACCTTC.

The chain joins TRBV7-2 to TRBJ1-2; 9 bases map to TRBD1. Germline V gene data show CDR1 as SGHTA and CDR2 as FQGNSA. V lost 2 bases to trimming and J lost 7 bases; unmatched junction nucleotides: 5. The CDR3 runs to 14 residues. In DNA, the CDR3 is TGTGCCAGCAGCTTAACACAGGGGGCGCTTGGCTACACCTTC. It specifies CASSLTQGALGYTF. Combining the CDR3 with reference TRBV7-2 and TRBJ1-2 gives the whole variable domain GAGVSQSPSNKVTEKGKDVELRCDPISGHTALYWYRQSLGQGLEFLIYFQGNSAPDKSGLPSDRFSAERTGGSVSTLTIQRTQQEDSAVYLCASSLTQGALGYTFGSGTRLTVV.

The V call is TRBV28, the J call TRBJ2-7; 12 nucleotides agree with TRBD2. This CDR3 comprises 16 residues. V shed 7 bases, J shed 3 bases, and the junction held 10 bases outside the gene matches. CDR1 is MDHEN, CDR2 SYDVKM, per germline. The CDR3 is CASTPTSGRRGYEQYF. As DNA, the CDR3 is TGTGCCAGCACCCCGACTAGCGGGAGAAGGGGCTACGAGCAGTACTTC.

This clonotype has only a few counts. The rearrangement joins TRBV10-3 to TRBJ2-5; D remains ambiguous. This CDR3 is 13 amino acids long. Germline loops: CDR1 ENHRY, CDR2 SYGVKD. Trimming shortened V by 0 bases and J by 3 bases, and 5 bases separated the two germline ends. CDR3 in DNA: TGTGCCATCAGTGAGTCCAGGAAAGAGACCCAGTACTTC. This sequence encodes CAISESRKETQYF.

This chain links TRBV11-2 with TRBJ1-1, with unresolved D. The germline gives CDR1 SGHAT, CDR2 FQNNGV. The CDR3 covers 14 residues. V dropped 7 bases and J dropped 1 base, with 13 bases sitting between them. For the CDR3, the DNA is TGTGCCAGCACGGCCCATATGAAGAACACTGAAGCTTTCTTT. This encodes CASTAHMKNTEAFF.

The rearrangement uses TRBV4-2 and TRBJ1-4; TRBD1 might be the D (5 bases). Germline CDR1 LGHNA, CDR2 YNFKEQ. Between the trimmed V and J ends, which lost 4 bases and 4 bases, there was a span of 13 bases. This CDR3 spans 15 amino acids. CDR3 sequence reads: CASSPTAIDNEKLFF. The CDR3 DNA reads as TGTGCCAGCAGCCCGACAGCGATCGATAATGAAAAACTGTTTTTT.

This clonotype was detected only a few times. CDR3 nucleotides: TGTGCCAGCAGCTTGGGGGGACAGACTTCACCCCTCCACTTT. This encodes CASSLGGQTSPLHF. The genes are TRBV5-4 and TRBJ1-6; 7 bases are shared with TRBD1. Looked up from germline, CDR1 is SGHNT and CDR2 is YYREEE (reference sequence). The V and J ends lost 0 bases and 9 bases, in that order; junction bases with no gene match: 3. The CDR3 loop spans 14 amino acids.

J is TRBJ2-7 and V is TRBV20-1; weak D call: TRBD2 (6 bases). The germline V and J ends were trimmed by 6 bases and 5 bases, with 17 bases remaining between them. CDR3 length equals 13 residues. Germline V gives CDR1 DFQATT, CDR2 SNEGSKA (reference sequence). This CDR3 is CSAQTDGGNEQYF. The DNA of the CDR3 is TGCAGTGCACAAACCGATGGGGGGAACGAGCAGTACTTC.

The chain uses TRBV5-6 and TRBJ2-2; no firm D call. In germline, CDR1 is SGHDT, CDR2 YYEEEE. The germline V and J ends were trimmed by 4 bases and 5 bases, with 6 bases remaining between them. The length of the CDR3 is 12 residues. This CDR3 reads CASSVGTGELFF. DNA for the CDR3: TGTGCCAGCAGCGTTGGTACCGGGGAGCTGTTTTTT.

CDR3 amino acids: CASSLRGVGNQPQHF. In DNA form, the CDR3 reads TGTGCCAGCAGTTTAAGAGGGGTGGGCAATCAGCCCCAGCATTTT. This rearrangement joins TRBV12-3 or TRBV12-4 to TRBJ1-5, with a possible D match to TRBD1 (5 bases). The CDR3 totals 15 residues. With 2 bases removed from V and 2 bases from J, the gap between germline ends came to 10 bases.

In DNA, the CDR3 is TGTGCCAGCAGCTTAGTGGGTGCGCAGTATTTT. It is translated as CASSLVGAQYF. The rearrangement uses TRBV7-8 and TRBJ2-3, with D hard to call. This CDR3 region has 11 residues. Per the germline V gene, CDR1 is SGHVS and CDR2 is FQNEAQ. Trimming removed 1 base from V and 10 bases from J, with 6 bases in between.

The CDR3 reads CASSPLGRSYEQYF. As DNA, the CDR3 is TGTGCCAGCAGTCCCCTTGGGAGGAGCTACGAGCAGTACTTC. The rearrangement links TRBV27 to TRBJ2-7, with D possibly being TRBD2 (6 bases). Deletions cut 5 bases from V and 3 bases from J, with 14 bases between. Germline V gene data show CDR1 as MNHEY and CDR2 as SMNVEV (reference sequence). This CDR3 has 14 amino acids.

The chain employs TRBV11-2 and TRBJ2-7; D gene ambiguous. Germline V CDR1 and CDR2: SGHAT, FQNNGV. The CDR3 has 13 residues. V dropped 2 bases and J dropped 5 bases, with 10 bases sitting between them. CDR3 amino acids: CASSLSAKHEQYF. DNA for the CDR3: TGTGCCAGCAGCTTATCTGCTAAGCACGAGCAGTACTTC.